This T cell receptor beta chain was identified in a study of blood T cell repertoires in COVID-19. As for the study in general: Researchers got acute and convalescent COVID-19 samples from the United States, Italy and Spain.

Libraries were prepared by immunoSEQ multiplex PCR; TCRdb keeps only in-frame clonotypes and omits some of them. There are 150,000 to 200,000 clones in the sample; roughly 87% occur only once, and 6.5% to 8.5% lies in the top ten. In its sample, this clone was seen a few times. While infection was still active, Seattle patients were enrolled and then followed longitudinally. Sequenced material: peripheral blood. This receptor was identified in a woman in her 70s with COVID-19, enrolled during active disease.

In DNA form, the CDR3 reads TGTGCCAGCAGCTTAGTTTACAGCGGAGGATACGAGCAGTACTTC. Its protein product is CASSLVYSGGYEQYF. The rearrangement links TRBV7-2 to TRBJ2-7; maybe TRBD2 (5 bases). The V end was cut by 1 base, the J end by 4 bases, with 14 bases between. Germline values: CDR1 SGHTA, CDR2 FQGNSA. The CDR3 contains 15 residues.